The entry that follows covers one T cell receptor beta chain sequence. Its matching antigen is unknown. This entry comes from a study of OX40 agonist ivuxolimab in advanced cancers. In the study overall: Patients were treated with intravenous ivuxolimab, dosed at 0.01 to 10 mg/kg and infused every 2 weeks. Patients receiving dose escalation had hepatocellular carcinoma, melanoma, renal cell or head and neck cancer. Treatment received earlier with anti-PD-1, anti-PD-L1 or anti-CTLA-4 agents was allowed, and more than 30% had some. Study-wide results and limits: Clonal expansion in partial responders at 0.1-3.0 mg/kg ranked among the lowest.

The CDR3 is 13 amino acids. Trimming took 5 bases from V and 6 from J, leaving 12 bases between them. Germline V lookup: CDR1 SGHTS, CDR2 YDEGEE. The data were produced by immunoSEQ multiplex PCR, yet TCRdb's version contains in-frame clones alone and is incomplete. Among about 46,000 clones listed, about four fifths were seen once. The sample was CD4+ or CD8+ T cells sorted from blood, taken in a trial of the OX40 agonist ivuxolimab. The chain uses TRBV5-8 and TRBJ2-1; TRBD2 might be the D (7 bases). This receptor was obtained from an adult with an advanced solid tumor such as melanoma, head and neck, liver or kidney cancer. In nucleotides, the CDR3 is TGTGCCAGCAGGTCGGGGGGCCGCAATGAGCAGTTCTTC. Its translation: CASRSGGRNEQFF.